This paragraph reports one T cell receptor beta chain. No antigen is known for it. The CDR3 length is 15 residues. Trimming stripped 5 bases from V and 3 bases from J, with 14 bases between. CDR1 is SGHTA, CDR2 FQGNSA, per germline. TCRdb re-called the 5' RACE reads through MiXCR, storing one row per CDR3 protein. This table holds approximately 240,000 distinct CDR3 sequences, around 17% found once. The record originates from a study of T-cell memory formation after mild COVID-19. Whole-study results and caveats: Pre-infection memory already had some responding clones, implying cross-reactive memory joined. Clones contracting over day 15 to 85 were CD4/CD8 balanced, with later expanders leaning CD4+. Among contracting clones, CD4+ were mainly CM/EM and CD8+ enriched in EMRA.

This receptor was obtained from a man aged 18 to 29 who had mild COVID-19 (a few samples of this study predate the infection). Cell type and time point are not known. The J gene is TRBJ1-5, the V gene TRBV7-2, with D perhaps TRBD1 (6 bases). Material: PBMCs or a T cell subset sorted from them (not recorded which). The CDR3 region has the DNA TGTGCCAGCAGCCCACAAACAGGGCTCAATCAGCCCCAGCATTTT. Residues: CASSPQTGLNQPQHF.